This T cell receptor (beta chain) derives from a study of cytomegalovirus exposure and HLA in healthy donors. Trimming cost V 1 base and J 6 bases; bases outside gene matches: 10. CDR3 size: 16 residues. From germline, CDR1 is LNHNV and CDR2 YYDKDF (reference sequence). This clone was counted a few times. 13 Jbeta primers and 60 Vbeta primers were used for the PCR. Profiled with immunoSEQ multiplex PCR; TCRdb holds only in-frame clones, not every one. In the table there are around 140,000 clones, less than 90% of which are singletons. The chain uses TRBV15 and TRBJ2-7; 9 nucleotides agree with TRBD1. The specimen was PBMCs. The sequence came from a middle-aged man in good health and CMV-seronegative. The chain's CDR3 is CATSRGRDRVGFEQYF. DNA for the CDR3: TGTGCCACCAGCAGAGGGAGGGACAGGGTTGGGTTCGAGCAGTACTTC.